This TCR beta chain was sequenced during a study of shared clonotypes between healthy human individuals. Across the whole study: Sampling drew on donors who were a couple of women and a few men aged 18 to 49.

None of the donors, who were healthy HIV-negative adults, had recently had acute infections or vaccinations. Donors, without exception, were Caucasian adults residing in Nashville, Tennessee. The germline gives CDR1 LNHDA, CDR2 SQIVND (reference sequence). This CDR3 is 17 amino acids long. With 5 bases removed from V and 0 bases from J, the gap between germline ends came to 16 bases. Per the original data handling: Without quality scores, immunoSEQ junctional reads could not be filtered like full-length reads. The assay was immunoSEQ multiplex PCR, and TCRdb's table has in-frame clones only and misses some. The V and J calls and clone size were taken over from that table, and D and trimming were inferred from the DNA. This sample has under 600,000 clones, with about 79% found just once.

The clonotype was recovered from a woman aged 40 to 50 in good health. Some clones in this sample may be carry-over from other donors' samples. The chain carries TRBV19 and TRBJ1-4, with unresolved D. Source material: PBMCs. CDR3 amino acids: CASSHPGGPATNEKLFF. In DNA form, the CDR3 reads TGTGCCAGTAGTCACCCGGGCGGTCCTGCAACTAATGAAAAACTGTTTTTT.